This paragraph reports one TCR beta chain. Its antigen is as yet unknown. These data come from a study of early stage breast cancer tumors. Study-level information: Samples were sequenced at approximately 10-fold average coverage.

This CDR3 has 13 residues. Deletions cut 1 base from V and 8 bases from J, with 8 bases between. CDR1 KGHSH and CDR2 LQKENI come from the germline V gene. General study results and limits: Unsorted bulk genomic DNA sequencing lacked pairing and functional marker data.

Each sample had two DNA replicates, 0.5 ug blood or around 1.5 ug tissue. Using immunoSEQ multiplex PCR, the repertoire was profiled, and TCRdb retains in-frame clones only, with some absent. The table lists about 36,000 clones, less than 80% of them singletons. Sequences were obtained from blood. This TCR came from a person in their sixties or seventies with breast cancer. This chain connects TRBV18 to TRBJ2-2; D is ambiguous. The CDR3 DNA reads TGTGCCAGCTCACCACTTGGGTATGGGGAGCTGTTTTTT. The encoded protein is CASSPLGYGELFF.